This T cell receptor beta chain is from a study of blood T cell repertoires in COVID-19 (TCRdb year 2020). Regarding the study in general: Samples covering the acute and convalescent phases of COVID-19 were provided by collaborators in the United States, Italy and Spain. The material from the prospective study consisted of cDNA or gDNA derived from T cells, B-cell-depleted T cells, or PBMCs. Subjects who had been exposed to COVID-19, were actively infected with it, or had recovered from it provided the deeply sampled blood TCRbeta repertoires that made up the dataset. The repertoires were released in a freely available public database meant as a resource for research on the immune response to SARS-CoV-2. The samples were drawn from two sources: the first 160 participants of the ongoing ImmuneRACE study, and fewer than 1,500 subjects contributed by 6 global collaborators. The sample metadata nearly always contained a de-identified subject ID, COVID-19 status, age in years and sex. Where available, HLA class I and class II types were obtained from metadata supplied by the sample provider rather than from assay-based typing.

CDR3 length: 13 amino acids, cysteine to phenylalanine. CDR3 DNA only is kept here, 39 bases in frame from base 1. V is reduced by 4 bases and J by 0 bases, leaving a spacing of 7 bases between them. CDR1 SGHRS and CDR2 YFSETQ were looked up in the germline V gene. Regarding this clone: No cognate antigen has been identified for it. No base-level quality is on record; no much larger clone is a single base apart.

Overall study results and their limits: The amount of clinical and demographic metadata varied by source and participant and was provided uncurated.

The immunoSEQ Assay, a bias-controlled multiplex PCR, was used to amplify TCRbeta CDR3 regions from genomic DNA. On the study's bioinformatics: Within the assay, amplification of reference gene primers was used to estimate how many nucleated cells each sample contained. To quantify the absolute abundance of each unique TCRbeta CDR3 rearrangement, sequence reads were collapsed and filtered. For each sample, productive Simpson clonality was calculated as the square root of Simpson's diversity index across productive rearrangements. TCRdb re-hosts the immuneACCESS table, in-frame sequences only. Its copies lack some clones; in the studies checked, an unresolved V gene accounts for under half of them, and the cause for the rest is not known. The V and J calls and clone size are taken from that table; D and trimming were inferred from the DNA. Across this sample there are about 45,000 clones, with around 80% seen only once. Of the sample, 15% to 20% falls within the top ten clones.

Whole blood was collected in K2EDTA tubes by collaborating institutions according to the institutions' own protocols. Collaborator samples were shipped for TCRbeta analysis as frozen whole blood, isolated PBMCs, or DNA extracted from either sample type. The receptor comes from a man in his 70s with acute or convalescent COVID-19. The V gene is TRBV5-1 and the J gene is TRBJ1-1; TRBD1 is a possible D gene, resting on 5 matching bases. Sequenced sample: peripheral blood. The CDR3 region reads CASSPDMNTEAFF. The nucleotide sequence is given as TGCGCCAGCAGCCCGGACATGAACACTGAAGCTTTCTTT. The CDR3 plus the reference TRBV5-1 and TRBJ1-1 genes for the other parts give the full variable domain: KAGVTQTPRYLIKTRGQQVTLSCSPISGHRSVSWYQQTPGQGLQFLFEYFSETQRNKGNFPGRFSGRQFSNSRSEMNVSTLELGDSALYLCASSPDMNTEAFFGQGTRLTVV.